Sequencing of this T cell receptor beta chain was carried out in a study of cytomegalovirus exposure and HLA in healthy donors. Overall study context: A subsequent analysis stated that the approximately 120 validation repertoires were run on the same platform as the approximately 700 first-cohort repertoires.

Whole-study results and caveats: It was found in a later analysis that first-cohort TCR clusters tended to co-occur in the 90 to 150 validation repertoires. Most TCR sequences showed up rarely, but some public TCRs showed up in many donors. Researchers counted around 180 TCR beta chains as cytomegalovirus-associated.

CDR1 and CDR2 (germline): SQVTM, ANQGSEA. The V and J ends lost 5 bases and 6 bases, in that order; junction bases with no gene match: 5. This CDR3 is 13 amino acids long. Data came from immunoSEQ multiplex PCR; TCRdb stores just in-frame clones and leaves some out. Of about 82,000 clones detected, 95% appear once; the ten largest clones hold around 0.69%. Regarding this clone: What it recognizes is unknown.

This sequence originates from a woman aged 18-29 years in good health and CMV-seronegative. The rearrangement links TRBV29-1 to TRBJ2-1; TRBD1 agrees at 9 bases. Input material: PBMCs. CDR3 nucleotides: TGCAGCGTTCAGACAGGGGGGACCAATGAGCAGTTCTTC. Protein sequence: CSVQTGGTNEQFF.